This TCR beta chain was recovered during a study of cytomegalovirus exposure and HLA in healthy donors. Germline assignment: CDR1 SGHNT and CDR2 YENEEA. The CDR3 length is 14 residues. V lost 4 bases, J lost 2 bases, and 3 bases stayed unmatched. PCR primers comprised 60 Vbeta and 13 Jbeta primers. Method: immunoSEQ multiplex PCR; TCRdb's copy keeps in-frame clones and lacks some. The sample lists 180,000 or so clones; 65% to 85% were seen once. V gene TRBV11-3 combines with J gene TRBJ2-3; 7 nucleotides agree with TRBD1. The receptor was isolated from a female donor in good health and CMV-seronegative. What was sequenced was PBMCs. This CDR3 is CASSSGTVTDTQYF. The CDR3 bases are TGTGCCAGCAGCTCCGGGACAGTCACAGATACGCAGTATTTT. Complete variable domain (other parts from reference TRBV11-3 and TRBJ2-3): EAGVVQSPRYKIIEKKQPVAFWCNPISGHNTLYWYLQNLGQGPELLIRYENEEAVDDSQLPKDRFSAERLKGVDSTLKIQPAELGDSAVYLCASSSGTVTDTQYFGPGTRLTVL.